Below, 2 T cell receptor beta chains from the same sample are listed, as sequenced in a study of cytomegalovirus exposure and HLA in healthy donors. PCR employed 60 Vbeta and 13 Jbeta primers. The data were produced by immunoSEQ multiplex PCR, yet TCRdb's version contains in-frame clones alone and is incomplete. This sample's table has around 76,000 clones. Sequencing used PBMCs. The source is a boy younger than 18 in good health and CMV-seronegative.

To note about this clone: Mismatch with germline at one junction end may stem from a read error. J is TRBJ2-3 and V is TRBV6-1, with TRBD2 matching over 8 bases. CDR1 and CDR2 from the germline V gene are MNHNS and SASEGT. CDR3 length: 14 residues. The CDR3 is CASSRAGGADKQYF. CDR3 nucleotides: TGTGCCAGCAGTCGGGCGGGGGGCGCAGATAAGCAGTATTTT.

This chain uses TRBV18 with TRBJ1-1; 7 nucleotides match TRBD1. Germline V gene sequence: CDR1 KGHSH, CDR2 LQKENI. The CDR3 has 14 amino acids. The V and J ends lost 0 bases and 10 bases, in that order; junction bases with no gene match: 8. DNA for the CDR3: TGTGCCAGCTCACCACCGGGACAGCTGAACGGAGCTTTCTTT. Its protein is CASSPPGQLNGAFF.